This T cell receptor (beta chain) appears in the sequencing data of a study of graft-versus-host responses after intestinal transplantation. The overall study: Isolated intestinal, liver-intestinal, or multivisceral transplants had been given to the recipients. Each patient got anti-thymocyte globulin induction, then tacrolimus and steroids for roughly 3 years.

CDR1 and CDR2 from the germline V gene are SQVTM and ANQGSEA. This CDR3 comprises 14 residues. J lost 0 bases, V lost 6 bases, and 5 bases had no gene match. Here immunoSEQ multiplex PCR was the method, and the copy in TCRdb shows in-frame clones only, minus some. The sample has about 51,000 clones; 70% to 90% are singletons. For this clone: What it recognizes is unknown.

Notes on the study in general: Where graft-donor T cell macrochimerism was present, patients had high graft-versus-host to host-versus-graft clonal ratios in allografts. GvH clones turned up in recipient marrow; some had shown up first in ileum or blood.

The TCR sequence derives from a human donor who was the organ donor for an intestinal transplant. The chain carries TRBV29-1 and TRBJ2-3; 8 bases agree with TRBD1. The source material was unstimulated CD4+ T cells sorted from spleen or lymph node cells, sampled before transplant. The CDR3 bases are TGCAGCGTCACGACAGGGGTGAGCACAGATACGCAGTATTTT. Translated, it gives CSVTTGVSTDTQYF.